This T cell receptor beta chain was documented in a study of early T cells in non-severe SARS-CoV-2 infection. About the study: Sequenced bulk RNA came from whole blood that was unsorted, and chains were unpaired.

CDR1 and CDR2 (germline): LGHDT, YNNKEL (reference sequence). Between the trimmed V and J ends, which lost 0 bases and 6 bases, there was a span of 15 bases. The CDR3 length is 15 residues. Attachment of unique molecular identifiers to individual cDNA molecules was performed. MiXCR, run by TCRdb on the 5' RACE reads, gives a single entry per CDR3 protein. The top ten hold under 4.5% of the sample, which has over 80,000 distinct CDR3 sequences, roughly 12% seen once. The source of this sequence is an adult who was a healthcare worker with PCR-confirmed SARS-CoV-2 infection or an uninfected control (not recorded which). The rearrangement uses TRBV3-1 and TRBJ2-7; TRBD2 is a possible D gene (5 bases). Source: whole blood, taken at baseline. CDR3 nucleotides: TGTGCCAGCAGCCAAGACCCCTCCAGTGAGGGCGAGCAGTACTTC. Protein sequence: CASSQDPSSEGEQYF.